The 23 T cell receptor beta chains in this list originate from one sample, sequenced in a study of CD8 T cells in Susac syndrome. The RNA, 0.5 to 1 ug, was put through reverse transcription using random hexamers. TCRdb used MiXCR to reprocess the immunoSEQ multiplex PCR reads, holding one entry per CDR3 protein. Found here are approximately 230,000 distinct CDR3 sequences, 80% to 95% of them singletons; the top ten hold around 0.07%. The sample consisted of CD4+ T cells from PBMCs. The receptors here all came from a human donor with multiple sclerosis.

V usage is TRBV4-2 and J usage is TRBJ2-1; 11 bases fit TRBD2. Germline V gene sequence: CDR1 LGHNA, CDR2 YNFKEQ. The CDR3 spans 16 residues. V shed 4 bases and J 6 bases; nucleotides not matched to a gene: 8. Written as DNA, the CDR3 is TGTGCCAGCAGCCGACTAGGACTAGCGGGTGGCAATGAGCAGTTCTTC. Translating gives CASSRLGLAGGNEQFF.

This chain joins TRBV18 and TRBJ2-7, with TRBD1 identical over 10 bases. The CDR3 is 15 amino acids. In germline, CDR1 is KGHSH, CDR2 LQKENI. With V trimmed by 5 bases and J by 3 bases, 7 bases remained unmatched. CDR3 coding DNA: TGTGCCAGCTCAGAAGGACAGGGGGTTTACTACGAGCAGTACTTC. Translated, it gives CASSEGQGVYYEQYF.

This clonotype was recorded only once. The chain has TRBV7-2 and TRBJ2-3; TRBD2 is a possible D gene (5 bases). The CDR3 has 15 residues. Germline values: CDR1 SGHTA, CDR2 FQGNSA. V was trimmed by 3 bases and J by 4 bases, leaving 14 bases between them. In DNA form, the CDR3 reads TGTGCCAGCAGCTTCACTAGGGCAAGCGCAGATACGCAGTATTTT. Amino acids: CASSFTRASADTQYF.

The CDR3 region is CASSKLGGTQYF. The DNA of the CDR3 is TGTGCCAGCAGCAAGCTAGGAGGCACCCAGTACTTC. The chain carries TRBV7-2 and TRBJ2-5, with a possible D match to TRBD2 (5 bases). Trimming removed 5 bases from V and 8 bases from J, with 12 bases in between. CDR1 and CDR2 from the germline V gene are SGHTA and FQGNSA. The CDR3 sequence is 12 residues long.

V and J are TRBV6-1 and TRBJ1-1; perhaps TRBD1 as D (5 bases). Germline-derived CDR1 and CDR2 are MNHNS and SASEGT. Trimming cost V 7 bases and J 7 bases, with 19 bases left between them. This CDR3 is built from 14 residues. The CDR3 coding sequence is TGTGCCAGCAACCCCGGGACCGTCTTGAGTGAAGCTTTCTTT. Translated: CASNPGTVLSEAFF.

This chain connects TRBV10-2 to TRBJ1-3; D is ambiguous. V dropped 5 bases and J dropped 6 bases, with 5 bases sitting between them. The CDR3 consists of 11 residues. CDR1 and CDR2 (germline): WSHSY, SAAADI. CDR3 region: CASSRLNTIYF. The CDR3 nucleotides read TGCGCCAGCAGTCGGCTAAACACCATATATTTT.

V usage is TRBV5-6 and J usage is TRBJ1-1; 8 bases map to TRBD1. The germline V gene has CDR1 SGHDT and CDR2 YYEEEE. The CDR3 length is 14 residues. V was pared by 6 bases and J by 6 bases, with 10 bases of the junction left unmatched. The CDR3 loop reads CASTLDRVLAEAFF. The CDR3 nucleotides are TGTGCCAGCACCCTGGACAGGGTTTTGGCTGAAGCTTTCTTT. Combining the CDR3 with reference TRBV5-6 and TRBJ1-1 gives the whole variable domain DAGVTQSPTHLIKTRGQQVTLRCSPKSGHDTVSWYQQALGQGPQFIFQYYEEEERQRGNFPDRFSGHQFPNYSSELNVNALLLGDSALYLCASTLDRVLAEAFFGQGTRLTVV.

The genes are TRBV5-4 and TRBJ1-1, with 7 bases matching TRBD1. From germline, CDR1 is SGHNT and CDR2 YYREEE (reference sequence). Unmatched junction bases numbered 7, after V lost 4 bases and J lost 4 bases. The length of the CDR3 is 14 residues. CDR3 loop: CASSTSTGLTEAFF. CDR3 nucleotide sequence: TGTGCCAGCAGCACCTCGACAGGGCTCACTGAAGCTTTCTTT. Looking up the rest from reference TRBV5-4 and TRBJ1-1 gives the full variable domain: ETGVTQSPTHLIKTRGQQVTLRCSSQSGHNTVSWYQQALGQGPQFIFQYYREEENGRGNFPPRFSGLQFPNYSSELNVNALELDDSALYLCASSTSTGLTEAFFGQGTRLTVV.

As DNA, the CDR3 is TGCGCCAGCAGCTTAGATACAGGGGGCTCCTACAATGAGCAGTTCTTC. The encoded protein is CASSLDTGGSYNEQFF. The V and J genes are TRBV5-1 and TRBJ2-1, with TRBD1 identical over 8 bases. The CDR3 spans 16 residues. V lost 2 bases, J lost 0 bases, and 4 bases stayed unmatched. Germline V gives CDR1 SGHRS, CDR2 YFSETQ. The full variable domain, its missing parts supplied by reference TRBV5-1 and TRBJ2-1, is KAGVTQTPRYLIKTRGQQVTLSCSPISGHRSVSWYQQTPGQGLQFLFEYFSETQRNKGNFPGRFSGRQFSNSRSEMNVSTLELGDSALYLCASSLDTGGSYNEQFFGPGTRLTVL.

This clonotype was found once. V usage is TRBV2 and J usage is TRBJ2-4; 7 positions agree with TRBD2. The V gene end was trimmed by 6 bases and the J gene end by 0 bases; junction bases not matched to a gene: 17. This CDR3 has 19 amino acids. Germline lookup yields CDR1 SNHLY and CDR2 FYNNEI. CDR3 sequence: CASRPVAGEGRKAKNIQYF. CDR3 in DNA: TGTGCCAGCAGACCCGTTGCGGGGGAAGGACGAAAAGCCAAAAACATTCAGTACTTC.

The genes are TRBV28 and TRBJ1-2; D unresolved. The length of the CDR3 is 11 residues. The germline V gene has CDR1 MDHEN and CDR2 SYDVKM. V lost 6 bases and J 8 bases, leaving 10 bases between the germline ends. The CDR3 DNA follows: TGTGCCAGCAGCCCTCTCAAGGGCTACACCTTC. Its translation is CASSPLKGYTF.

The chain joins TRBV2 to TRBJ1-4; D unresolved. This CDR3 has 14 residues. V lost 2 bases and J 5 bases, leaving 9 bases between the germline ends. Per germline, CDR1 SNHLY and CDR2 FYNNEI. CDR3: CASSERSLNEKLFF. The DNA of the CDR3 is TGTGCCAGCAGTGAACGCAGTCTGAATGAAAAACTGTTTTTT.

V is TRBV11-2 and J is TRBJ2-7, with 12 bases identical to TRBD1. Looked up from germline, CDR1 is SGHAT and CDR2 is FQNNGV. This CDR3 is 15 amino acids long. V shed 4 bases and J 4 bases; nucleotides not matched to a gene: 5. CDR3 sequence reads: CASSWGTGGAYEQYF. The CDR3 nucleotides are TGTGCCAGCAGCTGGGGGACAGGGGGCGCGTACGAGCAGTACTTC. The full variable domain, in which reference TRBV11-2 and TRBJ2-7 provide the parts outside the CDR3, is EAGVAQSPRYKIIEKRQSVAFWCNPISGHATLYWYQQILGQGPKLLIQFQNNGVVDDSQLPKDRFSAERLKGVDSTLKIQPAKLEDSAVYLCASSWGTGGAYEQYFGPGTRLTVT.

The rearrangement uses TRBV5-1 and TRBJ2-3, with TRBD1 as a possible D gene (7 bases). Looked up from germline, CDR1 is SGHRS and CDR2 is YFSETQ. CDR3 length: 16 amino acids. V was cut by 0 bases and J by 2 bases, with 13 bases left in between. CDR3 loop: CASSLVGGQYTDTQYF. The CDR3 DNA reads as TGCGCCAGCAGCTTGGTCGGGGGACAGTACACAGATACGCAGTATTTT. Full variable domain (remainder filled in from reference TRBV5-1 and TRBJ2-3): KAGVTQTPRYLIKTRGQQVTLSCSPISGHRSVSWYQQTPGQGLQFLFEYFSETQRNKGNFPGRFSGRQFSNSRSEMNVSTLELGDSALYLCASSLVGGQYTDTQYFGPGTRLTVL.

This clonotype was seen only once. The gene calls are TRBV20-1 and TRBJ2-3, with D possibly TRBD2 on 5 matching bases. V was shortened by 3 bases and J by 1 base, with 23 bases between the two germline ends. The germline gives CDR1 DFQATT, CDR2 SNEGSKA (reference sequence). The CDR3 has 18 residues. The CDR3 DNA reads TGCAGTGCTAGCCTGGGTAACGGGGTAGCCCCCCGCACAGATACGCAGTATTTT. Translated: CSASLGNGVAPRTDTQYF.

The chain carries TRBV11-3 and TRBJ2-5; a weak D match, TRBD2 (6 bases). CDR1 is SGHNT and CDR2 is YENEEA in the germline V gene. The CDR3 loop spans 13 amino acids. V was clipped by 3 bases and J by 9 bases, with 14 bases between them. The CDR3 spells CASSLRPRGAQYF. Written as DNA, the CDR3 is TGTGCCAGCAGCTTGAGACCCCGCGGGGCCCAGTACTTC.

This clonotype has only one observation. V and J are TRBV7-9 and TRBJ2-7; 8 bases line up with TRBD1. The CDR3 sequence is 14 residues long. Trimming at V came to 5 bases and at J to 4 bases, leaving 7 bases not matched to a gene. Germline V gives CDR1 SEHNR, CDR2 FQNEAQ (reference sequence). The chain's CDR3 is CASSRPTGEYEQYF. The DNA for the CDR3 is TGTGCCAGCAGCCGCCCGACAGGGGAATACGAGCAGTACTTC.

The chain employs TRBV10-3 and TRBJ2-3, with 7 bases fitting TRBD2. This CDR3 spans 15 amino acids. Unmatched junction bases numbered 5, after V lost 4 bases and J lost 1 base. The V gene's germline CDR1 is ENHRY and CDR2 SYGVKD. CDR3 nucleotides: TGTGCCATCAGTGCCCAGCGGGATGGCACAGATACGCAGTATTTT. Amino acid sequence: CAISAQRDGTDTQYF.

This chain links TRBV5-6 with TRBJ1-1; D may be TRBD1 (5 bases). This CDR3 has 15 residues. Germline CDR1 reads SGHDT; CDR2 reads YYEEEE. V was cut by 4 bases and J by 8 bases, with 21 bases left in between. CDR3 sequence (DNA): TGTGCCAGCAGCCGAGGGACTGCCCAAGGTATGGAAGCTTTCTTT. It encodes CASSRGTAQGMEAFF.

The V call is TRBV5-4, the J call TRBJ2-5; 9 bases fit TRBD1. The CDR3 length is 15 residues. CDR1 is SGHNT and CDR2 is YYREEE in the germline V gene (reference sequence). Trimming took 4 bases from V and 5 from J; bases not matched to a gene: 9. CDR3 protein: CASSRDRGKEETQYF. CDR3 DNA: TGTGCCAGCAGCCGCGACAGGGGGAAGGAGGAGACCCAGTACTTC.

This chain connects TRBV5-6 to TRBJ2-1; TRBD1 might be the D (6 bases). The CDR3 has 16 amino acids. Germline V gene sequence: CDR1 SGHDT, CDR2 YYEEEE. V was pared by 4 bases and J by 3 bases, with 17 bases between. The CDR3 bases are TGTGCCAGCAGCCTGACCGGGACAAAGTTCTACAATGAGCAGTTCTTC. Protein sequence: CASSLTGTKFYNEQFF.

In its sample, this clonotype was seen once. V and J are TRBV13 and TRBJ2-7, with 11 positions matching TRBD1. J was trimmed by 3 bases and V by 4 bases; bases with no gene match: 5. The CDR3 spans 15 residues. Per germline, CDR1 PRHDT and CDR2 FYEKMQ (reference sequence). CDR3 protein: CASSYSGTGGYEQYF. The DNA for the CDR3 is TGTGCCAGCAGCTATTCCGGGACAGGGGGCTACGAGCAGTACTTC. The variable domain in full, completed from reference TRBV13 and TRBJ2-7, reads AAGVIQSPRHLIKEKRETATLKCYPIPRHDTVYWYQQGPGQDPQFLISFYEKMQSDKGSIPDRFSAQQFSDYHSELNMSSLELGDSALYFCASSYSGTGGYEQYFGPGTRLTVT.

Only a few counts were recorded for this clonotype. This chain connects TRBV20-1 to TRBJ1-1, with a possible D match to TRBD1 (5 bases). Trimming left V 3 bases short and J 2 bases short, with 7 bases between. The V gene's germline CDR1 is DFQATT and CDR2 SNEGSKA (reference sequence). The CDR3 length is 12 residues. The CDR3 spells CSARQGNTEAFF. In DNA, the CDR3 is TGCAGTGCTAGGCAGGGTAACACTGAAGCTTTCTTT.